These 5 T cell receptor beta chains share one sample of origin, sequenced in a study of blood T cell repertoires in COVID-19. TCRdb's copy holds only in-frame clones and misses some; the assay was immunoSEQ multiplex PCR. The repertoire has some 180,000 clones, 85% to 90% of them found once; the top ten carry roughly 20%. The specimen was peripheral blood. Source of these receptors: a man aged 70-80 years with active or convalescent COVID-19.

The chain joins TRBV3-1 (or the pseudogene TRBV3-2) to TRBJ1-1; a possible D gene is TRBD1 (6 bases). The germline gives CDR1 LGHDT, CDR2 YNNKEL (reference sequence). V dropped 5 bases and J dropped 5 bases, with 15 bases sitting between them. This CDR3 is built from 14 residues. CDR3 nucleotides: TGTGCCAGCAGCATCCGGGGGGCGAGTACTGAAGCTTTCTTT. Its protein is CASSIRGASTEAFF.

This clone has just one count. The chain joins TRBV7-6 to TRBJ1-1; possible D gene TRBD1, 5 bases. The CDR3 is 13 residues long. Germline-derived CDR1 and CDR2 are SGHVS and FNYEAQ. Trimming removed 8 bases at V and 1 base at J, with 11 bases between. CDR3 amino acids: CASSLQENTEAFF. The CDR3, as DNA: TGTGCCAGCTCCCTACAGGAGAACACTGAAGCTTTCTTT.

In this sample, this clone turned up a few times. The chain recombines TRBV7-2 with TRBJ2-1; 7 nucleotides align to TRBD2. The CDR3 is made up of 15 amino acids. Trimming at V came to 3 bases and at J to 2 bases, leaving 4 bases not matched to a gene. The V gene's germline CDR1 is SGHTA and CDR2 FQGNSA. CDR3 nucleotide sequence: TGTGCCAGCAGCTTGGCGGGGGAAACCTACAATGAGCAGTTCTTC. Protein product: CASSLAGETYNEQFF.

This chain joins TRBV7-8 and TRBJ2-1; D call uncertain. V was clipped by 3 bases and J by 3 bases, with 3 bases between them. Germline CDR1 and CDR2: SGHVS and FQNEAQ. The CDR3 spans 12 residues. This CDR3 reads CASSFSYNEQFF. CDR3 in DNA: TGTGCCAGCAGCTTCAGCTACAATGAGCAGTTCTTC. The variable domain in full, with the rest retrieved from reference TRBV7-8 and TRBJ2-1, is GAGVSQSPRYKVAKRGQDVALRCDPISGHVSLFWYQQALGQGPEFLTYFQNEAQLDKSGLPSDRFFAERPEGSVSTLKIQRTQQEDSAVYLCASSFSYNEQFFGPGTRLTVL.

Only one count was recorded for this clone. The V and J genes are TRBV9 and TRBJ2-1; TRBD1 matches 8 bases. This CDR3 region has 15 residues. CDR1 and CDR2 from the germline V gene are SGDLS and YYNGEE. Trimming took 3 bases from V and 4 from J; bases not matched to a gene: 6. The CDR3 region has the DNA TGTGCCAGCAGCGCGAGACAGGGGACTTACAATGAGCAGTTCTTC. It translates to CASSARQGTYNEQFF. Full variable domain (missing parts from reference TRBV9 and TRBJ2-1): DSGVTQTPKHLITATGQRVTLRCSPRSGDLSVYWYQQSLDQGLQFLIQYYNGEERAKGNILERFSAQQFPDLHSELNLSSLELGDSALYFCASSARQGTYNEQFFGPGTRLTVL.